This T cell receptor beta chain was recorded in a study of cytomegalovirus exposure and HLA in healthy donors. Study conclusions and caveats: After further analysis at a later stage, 16,951 TCR beta sequences were associated with HLA alleles at 0.05 false discovery rate. Earlier results showed most TCR beta V segments being productive about 87% or about 30% of the time. Among TCR beta chains of equal frequency, HLA-associated ones were more clonally expanded in a later analysis. Despite most TCR sequences being rare, some public TCRs occurred in many donors.

Comment on this clone: The antigen remains undetermined.

It was with 60 Vbeta and 13 Jbeta primers that the PCR ran. Only in-frame clones appear in the TCRdb table, and some are missing; sequencing was by immunoSEQ multiplex PCR. Here the sample spans 100,000 to 120,000 clones, around 77% being singletons. Trimming removed 2 bases from V and 6 bases from J, with 10 bases in between. The CDR3 loop spans 12 amino acids. Germline CDR1 GTSNPN, CDR2 SVGIG (reference sequence). The sequencing input was PBMCs. This chain joins TRBV30 and TRBJ1-1; D is unclear. This receptor was identified in a woman in her 30s in good health and CMV-seropositive. CDR3 DNA: TGTGCCTGGAGTAGACTGACCCCTGAAGCTTTCTTT. It encodes CAWSRLTPEAFF.